This T cell receptor (beta chain) is from a study of identifying expanded T cells in peripheral blood. Notes on the study in general: Across healthy donors, higher total template counts meant significantly greater roughly two-week count variance.

During the collection period, no donor immune events like infections were recorded. This CDR3 is 15 amino acids long. Germline trimming cut 2 bases from V and 3 bases from J; bases unmatched to any gene: 3. Germline values: CDR1 SGHVT, CDR2 SQSDAQ. Assay used: immunoSEQ multiplex PCR; TCRdb lists only in-frame clones, some missing. The sample records 85,000 to 100,000 clones, roughly 88% being singletons. Turning to this clone: The antigen remains unidentified.

Sequencing was carried out using blood. The TCR comes from a person aged 18 to 69 in good health. This chain connects TRBV7-4 to TRBJ2-7; TRBD1 agrees at 11 bases. The CDR3 here is CASSLLDRGLYEQYF. In DNA form, the CDR3 reads TGTGCCAGCAGCTTACTGGACAGGGGGCTCTACGAGCAGTACTTC.